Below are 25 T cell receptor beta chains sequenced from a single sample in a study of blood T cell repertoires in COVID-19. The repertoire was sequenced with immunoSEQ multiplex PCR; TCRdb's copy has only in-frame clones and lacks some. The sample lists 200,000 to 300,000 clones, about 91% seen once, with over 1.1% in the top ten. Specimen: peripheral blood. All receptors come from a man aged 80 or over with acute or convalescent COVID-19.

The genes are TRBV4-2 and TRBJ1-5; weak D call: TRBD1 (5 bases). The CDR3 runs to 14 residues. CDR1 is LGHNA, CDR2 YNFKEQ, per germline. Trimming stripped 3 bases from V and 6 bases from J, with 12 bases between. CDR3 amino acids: CASSQGQGGQPQHF. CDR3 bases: TGTGCCAGCAGCCAGGGGCAGGGAGGTCAGCCCCAGCATTTT.

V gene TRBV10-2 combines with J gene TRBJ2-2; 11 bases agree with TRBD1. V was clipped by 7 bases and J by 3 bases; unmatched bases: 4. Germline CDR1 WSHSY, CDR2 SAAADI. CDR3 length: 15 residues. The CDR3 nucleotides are TGCGCCAGCACGCGGACAGGGGGCTACACCGGGGAGCTGTTTTTT. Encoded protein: CASTRTGGYTGELFF.

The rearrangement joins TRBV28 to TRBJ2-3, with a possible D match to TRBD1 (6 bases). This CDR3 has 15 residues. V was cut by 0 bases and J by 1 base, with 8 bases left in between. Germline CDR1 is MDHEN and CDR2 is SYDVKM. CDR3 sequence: CASSLWTGRTDTQYF. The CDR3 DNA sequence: TGTGCCAGCAGTTTATGGACAGGTCGCACAGATACGCAGTATTTT.

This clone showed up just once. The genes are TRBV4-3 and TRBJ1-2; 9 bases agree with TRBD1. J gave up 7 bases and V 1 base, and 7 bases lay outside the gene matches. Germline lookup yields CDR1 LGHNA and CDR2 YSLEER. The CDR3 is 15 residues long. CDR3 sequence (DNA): TGCGCCAGCAGCCAAGTGGCGACAGGGGGAGGTGGCTACACCTTC. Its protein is CASSQVATGGGGYTF.

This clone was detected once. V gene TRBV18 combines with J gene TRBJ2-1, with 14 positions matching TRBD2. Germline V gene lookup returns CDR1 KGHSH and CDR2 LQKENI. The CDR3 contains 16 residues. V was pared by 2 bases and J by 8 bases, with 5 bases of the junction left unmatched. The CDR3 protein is CASSPRGLAGVDEQFF. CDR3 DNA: TGTGCCAGCTCACCAAGGGGACTAGCGGGAGTAGATGAGCAGTTCTTC.

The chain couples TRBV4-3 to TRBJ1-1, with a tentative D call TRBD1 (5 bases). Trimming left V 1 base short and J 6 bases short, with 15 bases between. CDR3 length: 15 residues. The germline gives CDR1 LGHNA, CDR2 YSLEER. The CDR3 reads CASSQADLRGAEAFF. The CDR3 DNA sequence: TGCGCCAGCAGCCAAGCGGATCTAAGGGGCGCTGAAGCTTTCTTT.

CDR3 nucleotides: TGTGCCAGCAGCTTAGGGGGGGAGGCCTCCTACGAGCAGTACTTC. It codes for CASSLGGEASYEQYF. The chain has TRBV7-2 and TRBJ2-7, with D perhaps TRBD2 (6 bases). With 1 base removed from V and 0 bases from J, the gap between germline ends came to 10 bases. This CDR3 comprises 15 residues. Germline V gives CDR1 SGHTA, CDR2 FQGNSA.

Here the CDR3 DNA reads TGTGCCAGCAGCTTAGCGCGGGGGTCCATCCCCAATCAGCCCCAGCATTTT. It translates to CASSLARGSIPNQPQHF. V is TRBV7-4 and J is TRBJ1-5, with D maybe TRBD1 (5 bases). Germline CDR1 reads SGHVT; CDR2 reads SQSDAQ. Trimming shortened V by 0 bases and J by 3 bases, and 15 bases separated the two germline ends. This CDR3 contains 17 residues.

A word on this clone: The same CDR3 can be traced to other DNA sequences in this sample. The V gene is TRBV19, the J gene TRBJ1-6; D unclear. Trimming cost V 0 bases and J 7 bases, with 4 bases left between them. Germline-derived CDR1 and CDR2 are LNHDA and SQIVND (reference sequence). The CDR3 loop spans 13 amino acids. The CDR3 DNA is TGTGCCAGTAGTATAGAGAGGAATTCACCCCTCCACTTT. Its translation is CASSIERNSPLHF. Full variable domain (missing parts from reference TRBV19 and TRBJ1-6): DGGITQSPKYLFRKEGQNVTLSCEQNLNHDAMYWYRQDPGQGLRLIYYSQIVNDFQKGDIAEGYSVSREKKESFPLTVTSAQKNPTAFYLCASSIERNSPLHFGNGTRLTVT.

The CDR3 spells CASRYQTNSLEAFF. DNA for the CDR3: TGTGCCAGTAGGTATCAGACAAACAGTCTAGAAGCTTTCTTT. The V gene is TRBV19, the J gene TRBJ1-1, with D hard to call. The CDR3 has 14 amino acids. Germline V gene sequence: CDR1 LNHDA, CDR2 SQIVND (reference sequence). V was shortened by 6 bases and J by 8 bases, with 19 bases between the two germline ends.

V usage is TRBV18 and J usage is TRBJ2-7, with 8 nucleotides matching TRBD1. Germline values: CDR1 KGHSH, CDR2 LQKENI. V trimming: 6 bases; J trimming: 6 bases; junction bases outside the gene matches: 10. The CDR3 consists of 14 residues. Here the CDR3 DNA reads TGTGCCAGCTCCCCCCAGGGGGCAAACGGCGAGCAGTACTTC. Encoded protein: CASSPQGANGEQYF.

CDR3 coding DNA: TGTGCCAGCAGCCCCTGGACTCCGACGCTCGCCACAGATACGCAGTATTTT. Translated: CASSPWTPTLATDTQYF. The chain links TRBV7-2 to TRBJ2-3, with D possibly being TRBD2 (5 bases). The CDR3 totals 17 residues. Germline V gives CDR1 SGHTA, CDR2 FQGNSA. The V end lost 5 bases, the J end lost 2 bases, and 20 bases lay between the germline ends.

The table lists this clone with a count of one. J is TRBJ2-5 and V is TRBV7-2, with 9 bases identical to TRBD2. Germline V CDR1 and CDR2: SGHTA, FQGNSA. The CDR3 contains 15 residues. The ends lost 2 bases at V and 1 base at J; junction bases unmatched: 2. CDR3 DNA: TGTGCCAGCAGCTTACAGCGGGGGGCCCAAGAGACCCAGTACTTC. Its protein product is CASSLQRGAQETQYF.

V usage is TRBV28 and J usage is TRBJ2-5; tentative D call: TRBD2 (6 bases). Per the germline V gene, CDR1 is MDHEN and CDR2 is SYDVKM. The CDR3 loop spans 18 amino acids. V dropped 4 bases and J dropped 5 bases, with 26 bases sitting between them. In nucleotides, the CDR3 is TGTGCCAGCAGTTCCCCGGGAGCGGTGGGGGATAAGGGGGAGACCCAGTACTTC. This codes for CASSSPGAVGDKGETQYF.

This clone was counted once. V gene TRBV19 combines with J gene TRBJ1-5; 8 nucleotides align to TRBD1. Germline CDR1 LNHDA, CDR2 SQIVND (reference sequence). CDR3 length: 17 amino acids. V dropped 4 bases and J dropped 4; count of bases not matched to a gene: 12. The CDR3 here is CASSNPPRGLGNQPQHF. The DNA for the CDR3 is TGTGCCAGTAGTAACCCACCCAGGGGGCTGGGGAATCAGCCCCAGCATTTT. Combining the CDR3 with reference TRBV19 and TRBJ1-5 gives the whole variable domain DGGITQSPKYLFRKEGQNVTLSCEQNLNHDAMYWYRQDPGQGLRLIYYSQIVNDFQKGDIAEGYSVSREKKESFPLTVTSAQKNPTAFYLCASSNPPRGLGNQPQHFGDGTRLSIL.

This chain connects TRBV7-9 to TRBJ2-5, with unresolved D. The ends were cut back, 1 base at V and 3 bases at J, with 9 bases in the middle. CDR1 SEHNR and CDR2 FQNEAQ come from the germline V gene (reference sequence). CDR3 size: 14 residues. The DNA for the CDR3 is TGTGCCAGCAGCTTAGAGAGTGTGAAAGAGACCCAGTACTTC. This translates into CASSLESVKETQYF.

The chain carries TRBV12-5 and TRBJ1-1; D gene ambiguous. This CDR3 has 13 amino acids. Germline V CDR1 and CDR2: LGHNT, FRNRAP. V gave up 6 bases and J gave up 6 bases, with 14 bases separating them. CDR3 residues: CASGPGVLAEAFF. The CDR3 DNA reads TGTGCTAGTGGCCCCGGGGTCCTCGCTGAAGCTTTCTTT.

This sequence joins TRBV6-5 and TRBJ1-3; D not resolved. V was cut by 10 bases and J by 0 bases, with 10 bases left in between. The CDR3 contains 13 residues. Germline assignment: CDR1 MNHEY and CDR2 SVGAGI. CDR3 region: CATRLRSGNTIYF. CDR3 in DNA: TGTGCCACCCGACTCCGCTCTGGAAACACCATATATTTT.

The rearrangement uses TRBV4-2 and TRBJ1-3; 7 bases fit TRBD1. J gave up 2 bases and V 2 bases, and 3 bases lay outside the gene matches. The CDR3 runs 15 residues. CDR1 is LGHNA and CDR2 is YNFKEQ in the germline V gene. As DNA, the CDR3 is TGTGCCAGCAGCCAACGAACAGGGGCTGGAAACACCATATATTTT. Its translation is CASSQRTGAGNTIYF.

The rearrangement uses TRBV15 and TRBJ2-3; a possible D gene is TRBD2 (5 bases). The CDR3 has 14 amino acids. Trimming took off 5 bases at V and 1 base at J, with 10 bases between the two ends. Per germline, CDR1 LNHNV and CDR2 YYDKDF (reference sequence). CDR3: CATSEGFGTDTQYF. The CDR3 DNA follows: TGTGCCACCAGCGAGGGATTTGGCACAGATACGCAGTATTTT. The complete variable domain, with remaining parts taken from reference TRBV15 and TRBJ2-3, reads DAMVIQNPRYQVTQFGKPVTLSCSQTLNHNVMYWYQQKSSQAPKLLFHYYDKDFNNEADTPDNFQSRRPNTSFCFLDIRSPGLGDTAMYLCATSEGFGTDTQYFGPGTRLTVL.

The CDR3 region is CASSLRGGTEAFF. DNA for the CDR3: TGTGCCAGCAGCTTACGGGGGGGCACTGAAGCTTTCTTT. This chain uses TRBV7-2 with TRBJ1-1; possible D gene TRBD1, 5 bases. V was trimmed by 2 bases and J by 4 bases, leaving 8 bases between them. CDR3 length equals 13 residues. Germline V gives CDR1 SGHTA, CDR2 FQGNSA.

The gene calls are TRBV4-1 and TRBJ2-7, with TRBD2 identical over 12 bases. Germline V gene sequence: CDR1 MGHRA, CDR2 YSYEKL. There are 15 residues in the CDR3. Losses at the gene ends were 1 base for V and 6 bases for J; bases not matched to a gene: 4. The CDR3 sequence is CASSQATSGSSEQYF. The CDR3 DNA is TGCGCCAGCAGCCAAGCGACTAGCGGGAGTAGCGAGCAGTACTTC.

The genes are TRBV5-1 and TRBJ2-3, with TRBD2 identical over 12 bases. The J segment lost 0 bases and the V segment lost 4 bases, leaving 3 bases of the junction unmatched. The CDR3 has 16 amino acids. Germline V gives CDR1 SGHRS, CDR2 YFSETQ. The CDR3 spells CASSRTSGVSTDTQYF. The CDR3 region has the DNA TGCGCCAGCAGCCGGACTAGCGGGGTTAGCACAGATACGCAGTATTTT.

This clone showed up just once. CDR3 protein: CASSLPGRGQPQHF. In DNA form, the CDR3 reads TGCGCCAGCAGCCTCCCTGGGCGGGGACAGCCCCAGCATTTT. J is TRBJ1-5 and V is TRBV4-1; unclear D gene. The CDR3 contains 14 residues. CDR1 MGHRA and CDR2 YSYEKL come from the germline V gene. V lost 4 bases to trimming and J lost 7 bases, with 14 bases between them.

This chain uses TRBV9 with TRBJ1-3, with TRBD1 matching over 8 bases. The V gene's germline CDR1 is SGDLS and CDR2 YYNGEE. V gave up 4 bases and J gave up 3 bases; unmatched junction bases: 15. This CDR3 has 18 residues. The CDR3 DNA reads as TGTGCCAGCAGCCCACGGACAGGGTTTGGTACTAGTGGAAACACCATATATTTT. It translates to CASSPRTGFGTSGNTIYF.